The clone carrying this TCR beta chain was recorded only once. A read error may produce the germline difference seen at one junction end. Libraries were prepared by immunoSEQ multiplex PCR; TCRdb keeps only in-frame clonotypes and omits some of them. The sample includes about 150,000 clones, roughly 80% of them seen just once. Germline loops: CDR1 WNHNN, CDR2 SYGVQD (reference sequence). There are 16 residues in the CDR3. The sample originates from a study of blood T cell repertoires in COVID-19. The sequence was collected from a woman aged 60 to 75 with acute or convalescent COVID-19. The specimen was peripheral blood. This rearrangement joins TRBV10-1 to TRBJ2-7; 8 positions match TRBD2. The DNA of the CDR3 is TGCGTCAGCAGTGACAGTGGGAGCGGGGGCTCCTACGAGCAGTACTTC. This encodes CVSSDSGSGGSYEQYF.